This entry lists 17 T cell receptor beta chains sequenced from one sample in a study of OX40 agonist ivuxolimab in advanced cancers. Libraries were prepared by immunoSEQ multiplex PCR; TCRdb keeps only in-frame clonotypes and omits some of them. Among over 60,000 clones, roughly 94% were seen once, and the ten largest hold about 15%. The sequenced sample was CD4+ or CD8+ T cells sorted from blood, obtained in a trial of the OX40 agonist ivuxolimab. Receptors were obtained from an adult with an advanced solid tumor such as melanoma, head and neck, liver or kidney cancer.

The rearrangement uses TRBV27 and TRBJ1-1; D possibly corresponds to TRBD1 (5 bases). The CDR3 length is 12 residues. V was trimmed by 7 bases and J by 8 bases, leaving 14 bases between them. Germline V gives CDR1 MNHEY, CDR2 SMNVEV (reference sequence). CDR3 nucleotides: TGTGCCAGCACCCCCTGGGGGGGGGAAGCTTTCTTT. Its protein is CASTPWGGEAFF.

The chain links TRBV15 to TRBJ2-3, with 8 bases matching TRBD2. Germline CDR1 is LNHNV and CDR2 is YYDKDF (reference sequence). This CDR3 is 16 amino acids long. Germline trimming cut 0 bases from V and 0 bases from J; bases unmatched to any gene: 2. CDR3 coding DNA: TGTGCCACCAGCAGAGAGCGGGGGGCCAGCACAGATACGCAGTATTTT. Amino acids: CATSRERGASTDTQYF.

CDR3 coding DNA: TGTGCCAGCAGCACAGGGTACGAGCAGTACTTC. Encoded protein: CASSTGYEQYF. V is TRBV6-5 and J is TRBJ2-7; tentatively, D is TRBD1 (6 bases). CDR1 and CDR2 from the germline V gene are MNHEY and SVGAGI. V was clipped by 6 bases and J by 4 bases, with 7 bases between them. The CDR3 is 11 residues long.

The chain has TRBV7-6 and TRBJ2-3; 9 bases fit TRBD1. The trim removed 4 bases at V and 3 bases at J, leaving 8 bases unmatched. The CDR3 runs to 16 residues. Per germline, CDR1 SGHVS and CDR2 FNYEAQ. The CDR3: CASSWRDRVETDTQYF. The CDR3 coding sequence is TGTGCCAGCAGCTGGCGGGACAGGGTCGAGACAGATACGCAGTATTTT.

This rearrangement joins TRBV6-5 to TRBJ1-1; no firm D call. This CDR3 contains 16 residues. Trimming cost V 4 bases and J 4 bases, with 19 bases left between them. CDR1 and CDR2 from the germline V gene are MNHEY and SVGAGI. In DNA form, the CDR3 reads TGTGCCAGCAGTTTAAACCCCCGGTCAGGCGGCACTGAAGCTTTCTTT. Its translation: CASSLNPRSGGTEAFF.

V usage is TRBV5-1 and J usage is TRBJ1-2; D is unclear. CDR3 length: 12 residues. Germline assignment: CDR1 SGHRS and CDR2 YFSETQ. Trimming took off 7 bases at V and 2 bases at J, with 9 bases between the two ends. The CDR3 loop reads CASGTTNYGYTF. The CDR3 coding sequence is TGCGCCAGCGGCACAACCAACTATGGCTACACCTTC.

The gene calls are TRBV19 and TRBJ2-7; the D is unclear. The CDR3 length is 11 residues. The germline CDR1 and CDR2 sequences are LNHDA and SQIVND (reference sequence). Trimming took off 1 base at V and 5 bases at J, with 3 bases between the two ends. CDR3 amino acids: CASSIGNEQYF. CDR3 DNA sequence: TGTGCCAGTAGTATAGGGAACGAGCAGTACTTC.

The rearrangement links TRBV4-3 to TRBJ1-4; 7 bases line up with TRBD1. Germline assignment: CDR1 LGHNA and CDR2 YSLEER. This CDR3 spans 14 amino acids. J lost 9 bases, V lost 4 bases, and 8 bases had no gene match. The CDR3 nucleotides read TGCGCCAGCAGCCTTGGGAGGGGGCCTCAAAAACTGTTTTTT. Its protein is CASSLGRGPQKLFF.

The chain carries TRBV28 and TRBJ2-7; D not resolved. The CDR3 runs 13 residues. In germline, CDR1 is MDHEN, CDR2 SYDVKM. Deletions cut 3 bases from V and 2 bases from J, with 8 bases between. In DNA, the CDR3 is TGTGCCAGCAGTTTGGCAGACCCCTACGAGCAGTACTTC. This translates into CASSLADPYEQYF.

The J gene is TRBJ1-4, the V gene TRBV4-3, with no clear D. The CDR3 loop spans 21 amino acids. CDR1 is LGHNA, CDR2 YSLEER, per germline. Deletions cut 1 base from V and 0 bases from J, with 24 bases between. The CDR3 spells CASSQASRAPSSVATNEKLFF. CDR3 bases: TGCGCCAGCAGCCAAGCTTCGAGGGCCCCCTCGTCGGTTGCAACTAATGAAAAACTGTTTTTT.

The CDR3 reads CASSDEFPGRDQPQHF. DNA of the CDR3: TGTGCCAGCAGTGATGAATTCCCAGGGAGGGATCAGCCCCAGCATTTT. The rearrangement joins TRBV2 to TRBJ1-5; possibly TRBD1 for D (5 bases). The CDR3 is 16 residues long. Trimming took 3 bases from V and 5 from J, leaving 17 bases between them. CDR1 and CDR2 from the germline V gene are SNHLY and FYNNEI.

With regard to this clone: The sample contains more than one DNA sequence encoding this CDR3. The chain employs TRBV5-1 and TRBJ2-3; no clear D gene. The CDR3 is made up of 10 amino acids. Trimming removed 5 bases from V and 6 bases from J, with 4 bases in between. The germline V gene encodes CDR1 SGHRS and CDR2 YFSETQ. The CDR3 bases are TGCGCCAGCAGGGGGGATACGCAGTATTTT. It translates to CASRGDTQYF.

V and J are TRBV5-6 and TRBJ2-4, with TRBD2 as a possible D gene (5 bases). Trimming cost V 3 bases and J 3 bases, with 16 bases left between them. Germline values: CDR1 SGHDT, CDR2 YYEEEE. The CDR3 spans 16 residues. The CDR3 region has the DNA TGTGCCAGCAGCTCCGACGGGGATTTGATCAAAAACATTCAGTACTTC. Amino acid sequence: CASSSDGDLIKNIQYF.

The CDR3 nucleotides are TGTGCCAGCAGCCTAACCGTGGGAATGGGAAACACCATATATTTT. Protein sequence: CASSLTVGMGNTIYF. The chain has TRBV25-1 and TRBJ1-3; no clear D. Germline CDR1 is MGHDK and CDR2 is SYGVNS. The CDR3 extends over 15 amino acids. V lost 6 bases and J lost 4, with 16 bases in between.

The chain employs TRBV7-9 and TRBJ1-4; D is undetermined. CDR1 and CDR2 from the germline V gene are SEHNR and FQNEAQ (reference sequence). With 4 bases removed from V and 6 bases from J, the gap between germline ends came to 15 bases. The CDR3 runs 15 residues. The CDR3 bases are TGTGCCAGCAGCTCCCTTGGGGTGGGATATGAAAAACTGTTTTTT. It is translated as CASSSLGVGYEKLFF.

As regards this clone: This sample also contains other DNA sequences that code for the same CDR3. J is TRBJ2-7 and V is TRBV5-1, with 8 nucleotides matching TRBD1. From germline, CDR1 is SGHRS and CDR2 YFSETQ. This CDR3 is built from 14 residues. Trimming cost V 0 bases and J 2 bases; bases outside gene matches: 1. Here the CDR3 reads CASSLGQGPYEQYF. The CDR3 DNA reads as TGCGCCAGCAGCTTGGGACAGGGGCCCTACGAGCAGTACTTC.

The count of this clone is one. This chain connects TRBV7-9 to TRBJ1-4, with TRBD1 as a possible D gene (6 bases). This CDR3 region has 16 residues. V was trimmed by 1 base and J by 5 bases, leaving 14 bases between them. CDR1 and CDR2 from the germline V gene are SEHNR and FQNEAQ (reference sequence). The CDR3: CASSLDVTGKNEKLFF. DNA for the CDR3: TGTGCCAGCAGCTTAGATGTTACAGGGAAAAATGAAAAACTGTTTTTT.